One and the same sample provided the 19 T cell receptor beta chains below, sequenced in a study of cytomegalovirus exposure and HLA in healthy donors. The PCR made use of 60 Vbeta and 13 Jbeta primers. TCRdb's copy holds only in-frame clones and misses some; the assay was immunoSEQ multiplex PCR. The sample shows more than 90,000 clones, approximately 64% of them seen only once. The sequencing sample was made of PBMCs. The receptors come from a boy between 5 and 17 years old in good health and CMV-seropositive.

The CDR3: CASSFSQGSGGYTF. In DNA form, the CDR3 reads TGTGCCAGCAGCTTCTCACAGGGGTCGGGTGGCTACACCTTC. The chain links TRBV7-2 to TRBJ1-2; 7 bases agree with TRBD1. V trimming: 3 bases; J trimming: 7 bases; junction bases outside the gene matches: 8. Germline lookup yields CDR1 SGHTA and CDR2 FQGNSA. The CDR3 runs to 14 residues. The full variable domain, its missing parts supplied by reference TRBV7-2 and TRBJ1-2, is GAGVSQSPSNKVTEKGKDVELRCDPISGHTALYWYRQSLGQGLEFLIYFQGNSAPDKSGLPSDRFSAERTGGSVSTLTIQRTQQEDSAVYLCASSFSQGSGGYTFGSGTRLTVV.

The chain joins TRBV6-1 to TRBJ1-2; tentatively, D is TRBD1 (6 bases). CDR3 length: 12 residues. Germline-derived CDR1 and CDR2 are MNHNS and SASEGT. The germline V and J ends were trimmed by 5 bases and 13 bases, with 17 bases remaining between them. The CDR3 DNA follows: TGTGCCAGCAGTAAGGACAGAGGACTCCTCACCTTC. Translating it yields CASSKDRGLLTF.

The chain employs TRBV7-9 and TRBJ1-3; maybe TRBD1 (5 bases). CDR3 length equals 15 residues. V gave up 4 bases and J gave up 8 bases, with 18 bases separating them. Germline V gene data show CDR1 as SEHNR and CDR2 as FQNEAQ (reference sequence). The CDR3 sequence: CASSYAGLPWDTIYF. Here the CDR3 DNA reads TGTGCCAGCAGCTACGCGGGACTCCCCTGGGACACCATATATTTT.

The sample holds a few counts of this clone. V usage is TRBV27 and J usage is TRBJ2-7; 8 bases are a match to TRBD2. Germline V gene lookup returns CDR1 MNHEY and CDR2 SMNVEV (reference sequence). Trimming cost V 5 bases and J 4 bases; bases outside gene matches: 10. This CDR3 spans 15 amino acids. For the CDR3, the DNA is TGTGCCAGCAGTCCCATGAGGCTAGCGGGTTACGAGCAGTACTTC. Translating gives CASSPMRLAGYEQYF.

As DNA, the CDR3 is TGCGCCAGCAGCCAAGGCCTAGCGGGAGCAGATACGCAGTATTTT. This gives the protein CASSQGLAGADTQYF. The J gene is TRBJ2-3, the V gene TRBV4-3, with 10 bases matching TRBD2. Trimming at V came to 1 base and at J to 4 bases, leaving 2 bases not matched to a gene. The V gene's germline CDR1 is LGHNA and CDR2 YSLEER. The CDR3 is 15 amino acids.

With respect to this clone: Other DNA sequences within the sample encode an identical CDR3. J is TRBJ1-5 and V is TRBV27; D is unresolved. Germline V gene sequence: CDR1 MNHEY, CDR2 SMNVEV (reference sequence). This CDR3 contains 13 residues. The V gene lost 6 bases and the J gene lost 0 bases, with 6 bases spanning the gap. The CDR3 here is CASSPYSNQPQHF. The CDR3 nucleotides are TGTGCCAGCAGCCCCTATAGCAATCAGCCCCAGCATTTT.

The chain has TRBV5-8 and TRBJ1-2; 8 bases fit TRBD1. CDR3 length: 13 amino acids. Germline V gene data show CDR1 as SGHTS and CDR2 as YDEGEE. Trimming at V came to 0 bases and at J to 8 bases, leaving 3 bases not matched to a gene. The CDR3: CASSLGTGNGYTF. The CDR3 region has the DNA TGTGCCAGCAGCTTGGGGACAGGGAACGGCTACACCTTC.

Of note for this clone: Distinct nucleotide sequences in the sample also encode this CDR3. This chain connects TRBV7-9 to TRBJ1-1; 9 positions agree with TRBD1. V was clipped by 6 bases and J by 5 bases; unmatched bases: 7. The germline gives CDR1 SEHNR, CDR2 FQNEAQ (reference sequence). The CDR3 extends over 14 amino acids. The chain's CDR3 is CASSLGQGMTEAFF. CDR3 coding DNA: TGTGCCAGCAGTCTAGGACAGGGGATGACTGAAGCTTTCTTT.

Written as DNA, the CDR3 is TGTGCCAGCAGCAAAGAACAGGGGGCGACGCCCCAGCATTTT. Protein sequence: CASSKEQGATPQHF. V is TRBV9 and J is TRBJ1-5; 9 bases map to TRBD1. The trim removed 4 bases at V and 9 bases at J, leaving 8 bases unmatched. The CDR3 runs to 14 residues. Looked up from germline, CDR1 is SGDLS and CDR2 is YYNGEE. Combining the CDR3 with reference TRBV9 and TRBJ1-5 gives the whole variable domain DSGVTQTPKHLITATGQRVTLRCSPRSGDLSVYWYQQSLDQGLQFLIQYYNGEERAKGNILERFSAQQFPDLHSELNLSSLELGDSALYFCASSKEQGATPQHFGDGTRLSIL.

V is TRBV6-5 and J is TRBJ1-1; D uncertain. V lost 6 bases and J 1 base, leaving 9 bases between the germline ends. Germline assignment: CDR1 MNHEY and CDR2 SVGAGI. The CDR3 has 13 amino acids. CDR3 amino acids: CASSPRGNTEAFF. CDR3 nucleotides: TGTGCCAGCAGCCCCCGGGGGAACACTGAAGCTTTCTTT.

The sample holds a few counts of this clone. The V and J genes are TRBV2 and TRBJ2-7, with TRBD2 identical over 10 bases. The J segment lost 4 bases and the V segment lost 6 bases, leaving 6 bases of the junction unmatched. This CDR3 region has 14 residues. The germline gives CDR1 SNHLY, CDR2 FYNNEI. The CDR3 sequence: CASRASSGRYEQYF. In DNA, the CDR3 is TGTGCCAGCAGGGCGTCTAGCGGGAGATACGAGCAGTACTTC.

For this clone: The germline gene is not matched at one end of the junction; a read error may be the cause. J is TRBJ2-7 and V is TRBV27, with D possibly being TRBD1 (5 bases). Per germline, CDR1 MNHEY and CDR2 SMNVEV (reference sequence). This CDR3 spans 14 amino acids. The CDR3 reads CASSLQGWVNEQHF. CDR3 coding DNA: TGTGCCAGCAGTTTGCAGGGATGGGTAAACGAGCAGCACTTC.

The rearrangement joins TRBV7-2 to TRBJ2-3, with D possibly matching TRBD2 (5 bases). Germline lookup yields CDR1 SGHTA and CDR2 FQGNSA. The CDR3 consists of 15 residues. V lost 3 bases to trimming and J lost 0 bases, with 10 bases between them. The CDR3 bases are TGTGCCAGCAGCTTTGGGAGACCTAGCACAGATACGCAGTATTTT. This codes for CASSFGRPSTDTQYF.

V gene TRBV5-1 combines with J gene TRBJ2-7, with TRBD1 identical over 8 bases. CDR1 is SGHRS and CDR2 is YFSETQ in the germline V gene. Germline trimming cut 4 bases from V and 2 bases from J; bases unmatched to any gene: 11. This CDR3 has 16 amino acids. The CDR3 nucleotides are TGCGCCAGCAGCCCCCCTGGGACAGGTATGACCTACGAGCAGTACTTC. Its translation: CASSPPGTGMTYEQYF.

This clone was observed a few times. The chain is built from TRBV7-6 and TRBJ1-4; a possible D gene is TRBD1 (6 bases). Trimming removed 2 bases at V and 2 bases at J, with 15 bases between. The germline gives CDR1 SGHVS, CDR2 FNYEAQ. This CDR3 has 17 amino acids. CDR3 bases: TGTGCCAGCAGCTTAAACGGAGTAACAGGGACTAATGAAAAACTGTTTTTT. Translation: CASSLNGVTGTNEKLFF.

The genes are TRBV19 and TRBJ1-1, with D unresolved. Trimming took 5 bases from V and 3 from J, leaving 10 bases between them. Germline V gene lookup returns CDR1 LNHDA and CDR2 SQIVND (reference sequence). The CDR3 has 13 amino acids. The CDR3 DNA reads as TGTGCCAGTAGTCTTGCGGGATACACTGAAGCTTTCTTT. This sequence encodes CASSLAGYTEAFF.

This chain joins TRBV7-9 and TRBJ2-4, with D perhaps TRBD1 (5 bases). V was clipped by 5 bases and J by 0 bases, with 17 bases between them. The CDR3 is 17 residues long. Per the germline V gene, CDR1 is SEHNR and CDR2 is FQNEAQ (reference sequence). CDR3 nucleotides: TGTGCCAGCAGCCAAGGGTCGGCAGGGCTAGCCAAAAACATTCAGTACTTC. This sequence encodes CASSQGSAGLAKNIQYF.

The CDR3 sequence: CSVEGSQSNYEQYF. In DNA, the CDR3 is TGCAGCGTTGAAGGATCGCAATCTAACTACGAGCAGTACTTC. The V and J genes are TRBV29-1 and TRBJ2-7; D call uncertain. Germline CDR1 is SQVTM and CDR2 is ANQGSEA. With 1 base removed from V and 3 bases from J, the gap between germline ends came to 13 bases. There are 14 residues in the CDR3.

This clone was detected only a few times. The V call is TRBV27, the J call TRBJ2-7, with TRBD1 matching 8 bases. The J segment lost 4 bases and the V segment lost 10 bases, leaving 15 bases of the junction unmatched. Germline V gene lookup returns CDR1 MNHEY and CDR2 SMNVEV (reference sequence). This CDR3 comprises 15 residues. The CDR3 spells CATAEETGAPYEQYF. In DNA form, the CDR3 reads TGTGCCACCGCCGAAGAGACAGGGGCCCCTTACGAGCAGTACTTC.